This T cell receptor (beta chain) was documented in a study of T cells expressing NK-cell markers. As for the study in general: Researchers got TCR beta repertoires out of sorted CD3+CD56+NKG2C+, CD3+CD56+NKG2C- and CD3+CD56-NKG2C+ T cells. In the group of eight sequenced donors, seven were HCMV-seropositive and one was seronegative. General study findings and limits: The study left the HCMV specificity of expanded NKG2C+ T cell clones unresolved.

The CDR3 runs to 15 residues. From the 5' RACE reads, TCRdb lists one entry per CDR3 protein and no DNA. This sample's table reports approximately 440,000 distinct CDR3 sequences. Remarks on this clonotype: The antigen is unknown.

Sequencing was done on a sample of blood T cells: a sorted CD56 or NKG2C T cell subset, CD4+ or CD8+ T cells, or bulk PBMC T cells (not recorded which). The chain has TRBV12-3 or TRBV12-4 and TRBJ1-3; TCRdb calls TRBD1, which cannot be checked without DNA. The clonotype originates from a woman between 45 and 60 years old in good health. The CDR3 here is CASSRGTPTGNTIYF.